This T cell receptor beta chain came from a study of T cell clonotyping in hematopoietic cell transplantation. This clone was seen a few times. Using immunoSEQ multiplex PCR, the repertoire was profiled, and TCRdb retains in-frame clones only, with some absent. The data contain over 8,000 clones, about three quarters of them singletons. This CDR3 contains 12 residues. Trimming took 1 base from V and 0 from J, leaving 1 base between them. Germline CDR1 and CDR2: GTSNPN and SVGIG (reference sequence). Sequencing used peripheral blood mononuclear cells, obtained 180 days after allogeneic stem cell transplant. The genes are TRBV30 and TRBJ1-5; no clear D. This clonotype was obtained from a female patient in her fifties who had an allogeneic stem cell transplant from a related donor, so the T cells may come from the graft donor. Some clones in this sample may be carry-over from other donors' samples. The CDR3 nucleotides are TGTGCCTGGAGTGGTAGCAATCAGCCCCAGCATTTT. Translating gives CAWSGSNQPQHF.